This is a list of T cell receptor beta chains from one sample in a study of blood T cell repertoires in COVID-19. This table comes from immunoSEQ multiplex PCR, and its TCRdb copy is limited to in-frame clones, with some not included. Here the sample spans some 99,000 clones, 70% to 85% being singletons. Material: peripheral blood. These receptors came from a woman of 80 years or more with active or convalescent COVID-19. The CDR3 runs from the conserved cysteine through the conserved F or W. A D gene is named only where the DNA matches it firmly. The size field is filled for only some rows; it gives once, few, many or a size class.

V	D	J	size	CDR3	DNA
TRBV6-5	-	TRBJ1-1	-	CASSYRGSTEAFF	TGTGCCAGCAGTTACCGGGGTTCCACTGAAGCTTTCTTT
TRBV3-1/TRBV3-2	-	TRBJ2-7	-	CASSNRGSSYEQYF	TGTGCCAGCAGCAATAGGGGGAGCTCCTACGAGCAGTACTTC
TRBV7-8	TRBD1	TRBJ2-3	-	CASSLRTGGLTDTQYF	TGTGCCAGCAGCTTAAGGACAGGAGGCCTTACAGATACGCAGTATTTT
TRBV23-1	-	TRBJ1-5	-	CASSQAGQGNQPQHF	TGCGCCAGCAGTCAGGCAGGGCAAGGCAATCAGCCCCAGCATTTT
TRBV7-3	-	TRBJ2-2	-	CASSAEGNTGELFF	TGTGCCAGCAGCGCCGAGGGGAACACCGGGGAGCTGTTTTTT
TRBV29-1	TRBD2	TRBJ2-5	-	CSVDLGGARGTQYF	TGCAGCGTTGACCTCGGGGGGGCGCGGGGGACCCAGTACTTC
TRBV5-8	-	TRBJ2-1	few	CASSLLRGMYHEQFF	TGTGCCAGCAGCTTGCTGCGGGGTATGTACCATGAGCAGTTCTTC
TRBV6-5	-	TRBJ2-5	-	CASSYPGLSETQYF	TGTGCCAGCAGTTACCCAGGACTCTCAGAGACCCAGTACTTC
TRBV9	-	TRBJ2-5	-	CASSVGELDQETQYF	TGTGCCAGCAGCGTAGGAGAATTAGACCAAGAGACCCAGTACTTC
TRBV27	TRBD2	TRBJ2-2	-	CASSLSLGLVVGELFF	TGTGCCAGCAGTTTATCGTTGGGACTAGTCGTCGGGGAGCTGTTTTTT
TRBV4-1	TRBD2	TRBJ2-7	once	CASSQESLGLAGLSSYEQYF	TGCGCCAGCAGCCAAGAAAGTCTGGGACTAGCGGGATTGAGCTCCTACGAGCAGTACTTC
TRBV7-7	TRBD1	TRBJ2-1	-	CASSLALGGLDNEQFF	TGTGCTAGCAGCTTAGCGTTAGGGGGCCTGGACAATGAGCAGTTCTTC
TRBV27	-	TRBJ2-3	-	CASSPWTGTDTQYF	TGTGCCAGCAGTCCTTGGACAGGCACAGATACGCAGTATTTT
TRBV18	TRBD2	TRBJ2-5	-	CASSPGLAGVGETQYF	TGTGCCAGCTCACCCGGACTAGCGGGAGTGGGAGAGACCCAGTACTTC
TRBV5-1	TRBD2	TRBJ2-7	-	CASSPGRLPEQYF	TGCGCCAGCAGCCCCGGGAGGTTACCCGAGCAGTACTTC
TRBV5-5	-	TRBJ1-5	-	CASDGGSGNQPQHF	TGTGCCAGCGATGGGGGGAGTGGCAATCAGCCCCAGCATTTT
TRBV28	TRBD2	TRBJ2-1	few	CASTSGGRETSYNEQFF	TGTGCCAGCACCTCCGGTGGGCGGGAGACGTCCTACAATGAGCAGTTCTTC
TRBV7-9	-	TRBJ2-1	-	CASSAREQFF	TGTGCCAGCAGCGCCCGGGAGCAGTTCTTC
TRBV5-1	-	TRBJ1-3	-	CASSNTGFGNTIYF	TGCGCCAGCAGCAATACAGGGTTTGGAAACACCATATATTTT
TRBV9	TRBD1	TRBJ1-6	once	CASSPRDRDNSPLHF	TGTGCCAGCAGCCCGCGTGACAGGGATAATTCACCCCTCCACTTT
TRBV19	TRBD1	TRBJ1-5	-	CASSRTGGGSNQPQHF	TGTGCCAGTAGTCGGACAGGGGGCGGCAGCAATCAGCCCCAGCATTTT
TRBV5-1	-	TRBJ2-1	-	CASSGFTGEGNEQFF	TGCGCCAGCAGCGGGTTTACGGGAGAGGGGAATGAGCAGTTCTTC
TRBV7-3	TRBD2	TRBJ2-3	-	CASSPSSGSGRDTQYF	TGTGCCAGCAGCCCCTCTAGCGGGAGTGGGAGAGATACGCAGTATTTT
TRBV28	TRBD2	TRBJ2-7	once	CASSLVAGGYEQYF	TGTGCCAGCAGTTTAGTAGCGGGGGGCTACGAGCAGTACTTC
TRBV7-2	TRBD2	TRBJ2-3	-	CASSFIVAGKDTQYF	TGTGCCAGCAGCTTTATAGTAGCGGGAAAAGATACGCAGTATTTT
TRBV5-4	TRBD2	TRBJ2-7	once	CASSLDPAGGAYEQYF	TGTGCCAGCAGCCTTGACCCAGCGGGAGGGGCCTACGAGCAGTACTTC
TRBV7-3	TRBD1	TRBJ2-1	-	CASSSRGGQGSYNEQFF	TGTGCCAGCAGCTCTAGGGGGGGACAGGGCTCCTACAATGAGCAGTTCTTC
TRBV4-2	-	TRBJ2-3	-	CASSPGDTQYF	TGTGCCAGCAGCCCCGGAGATACGCAGTATTTT
TRBV5-1	-	TRBJ2-1	-	CASSTEGPYNEQFF	TGCGCCAGCAGCACGGAGGGCCCCTACAATGAGCAGTTCTTC
TRBV27	TRBD2	TRBJ2-1	-	CASSLAGAKNEQFF	TGTGCCAGCAGTCTAGCGGGAGCGAAAAATGAGCAGTTCTTC
TRBV9	TRBD2	TRBJ2-7	-	CATKFWLAGLYEQYF	TGTGCCACCAAGTTCTGGCTAGCGGGGCTCTACGAGCAGTACTTC
TRBV6-5	-	TRBJ1-2	-	CASRPRGSYGYTF	TGTGCCAGCAGGCCCCGGGGGTCCTATGGCTACACCTTC
TRBV29-1	TRBD1	TRBJ2-5	-	CSVGGDSQETQYF	TGCAGCGTTGGAGGGGACAGTCAAGAGACCCAGTACTTC
TRBV7-2	TRBD2	TRBJ2-1	-	CASSSQGTSSYNEQFF	TGTGCCAGCAGCTCCCAAGGGACTAGCTCCTACAATGAGCAGTTCTTC
TRBV10-2	TRBD1	TRBJ2-7	-	CASSEGQGYSYEQYF	TGCGCCAGCAGTGAGGGACAGGGATATTCCTACGAGCAGTACTTC
TRBV3-1/TRBV3-2	-	TRBJ1-2	-	CASSQVVLRQVNYGYTF	TGTGCCAGCAGCCAAGTGGTACTGCGACAGGTAAACTATGGCTACACCTTC
TRBV7-9	-	TRBJ2-1	-	CASSLAGLVLNNEQFF	TGTGCCAGCAGCTTAGCCGGCCTAGTACTTAACAATGAGCAGTTCTTC
TRBV5-1	TRBD2	TRBJ2-1	-	CASSLRAGASNEQFF	TGCGCCAGCAGCTTGAGAGCGGGAGCCTCCAATGAGCAGTTCTTC
TRBV24-1	-	TRBJ2-1	few	CATSDPGPRGNEQFF	TGTGCCACCAGTGACCCAGGGCCAAGGGGCAATGAGCAGTTCTTC
TRBV28	TRBD2	TRBJ2-7	-	CASSSAGAYEQYF	TGTGCCAGCAGTTCGGCGGGAGCCTACGAGCAGTACTTC
TRBV27	-	TRBJ2-7	few	CASSLSQHGGQSYEQYF	TGTGCCAGCAGTTTATCGCAGCATGGGGGACAATCCTACGAGCAGTACTTC
TRBV7-7	-	TRBJ2-5	-	CASSPTRQAYQETQYF	TGTGCTAGCAGCCCGACCCGACAGGCGTACCAAGAGACCCAGTACTTC
TRBV5-5	-	TRBJ1-5	-	CASSLWPDSNQPQHF	TGTGCCAGCAGCTTGTGGCCTGATAGCAATCAGCCCCAGCATTTT